This T cell receptor (beta chain) was found in a study of early T cells in non-severe SARS-CoV-2 infection. The junction had 9 bases not matched to a gene; V was cut back by 5 bases and J by 7 bases. The CDR3 extends over 15 amino acids. Individual cDNA molecules were tagged with unique molecular identifiers, the study reported. TCRdb redid the calling of the 5' RACE reads with MiXCR, one entry per CDR3 protein. Among about 41,000 distinct CDR3 sequences listed, under 13% were seen once. The chain employs TRBV12-3 or TRBV12-4 and TRBJ1-3, with TRBD1 matching over 9 bases. This clonotype was obtained from an adult who was a healthcare worker with PCR-confirmed SARS-CoV-2 infection or an uninfected control (not recorded which). Sequenced input: whole blood. DNA for the CDR3: TGTGCCAGCAGTAACACAGGGGGCCCCTTGAACACCATATATTTT. Translation gives CASSNTGGPLNTIYF.